The rows below give T cell receptor beta chains drawn from one sample of a study of T cells in Graves' hyperthyroidism and ophthalmopathy. In TCRdb, the multiplex PCR reads were re-called with MiXCR into one record per CDR3 protein. The sample consists of about 760,000 distinct CDR3 sequences, just over 35% of them appearing once. Sequenced input: blood. The receptors shown here come from a woman aged 40 to 49 with Graves' hyperthyroidism. Each CDR3 is given with its conserved first and last residue. D genes are given only for firm matches. Expanded clones are given a class, and other clones once, few, many or no size at all.

D: NA
size: NA
length: 13
J: TRBJ2-5
V: TRBV29-1
DNA: TGCAGCGTTGAAGGGGGGTCCCAAGAGACCCAGTACTTC
CDR3: CSVEGGSQETQYF

D: TRBD1
size: many
length: 13
J: TRBJ2-7
V: TRBV29-1
DNA: TGCAGCGTTGAGAGGCAGGGGGCCCACGAGCAGTACTTC
CDR3: CSVERQGAHEQYF

D: NA
size: many
length: 15
J: TRBJ1-2
V: TRBV4-1
DNA: TGCGCCAGCAGCCAAGATCTTTCGGGGGGCAATGGCTACACCTTC
CDR3: CASSQDLSGGNGYTF

D: NA
size: many
length: 11
J: TRBJ2-5
V: TRBV20-1
DNA: TGCAGTGCTAGAAGCCAAGAGACCCAGTACTTC
CDR3: CSARSQETQYF

D: TRBD1
size: NA
length: 15
J: TRBJ2-7
V: TRBV20-1
DNA: TGCAGTGCTCACATTACCGACAGGGGTTCCTACGAGCAGTACTTC
CDR3: CSAHITDRGSYEQYF

D: NA
size: NA
length: 13
J: TRBJ1-4
V: TRBV10-3
DNA: TGTGCCATCAGTGAGTCGGGGGACGAAAAACTGTTTTTT
CDR3: CAISESGDEKLFF

D: TRBD1
size: NA
length: 18
J: TRBJ2-5
V: TRBV2
DNA: TGTGCCAGCAGTTGGAGGCAGGGGGCCCAACCGATCCAAGAGACCCAGTACTTC
CDR3: CASSWRQGAQPIQETQYF

D: NA
size: many
length: 14
J: TRBJ2-2
V: TRBV7-2
DNA: TGTGCCAGCATGGCCGTGACGGACACCGGGGAGCTGTTTTTT
CDR3: CASMAVTDTGELFF

D: TRBD2
size: NA
length: 15
J: TRBJ2-7
V: TRBV10-2
DNA: TGCGCCAGCAGGGAGTCAAGCGGGGGAGCCTACGAGCAGTACTTC
CDR3: CASRESSGGAYEQYF

D: NA
size: NA
length: 15
J: TRBJ2-3
V: TRBV7-2
DNA: TGTGCCAGCAGCTCCCGGGGGAGAAGCACAGATACGCAGTATTTT
CDR3: CASSSRGRSTDTQYF

D: NA
size: many
length: 13
J: TRBJ1-2
V: TRBV7-9
DNA: TGTGCCAGCAGCTTAGAGAATGACTATGGCTACACCTTC
CDR3: CASSLENDYGYTF

D: NA
size: NA
length: 13
J: TRBJ1-1
V: TRBV25-1
DNA: TGTGCCAGCACCACGGGAAACGGGGGCACAGCTTTCTTT
CDR3: CASTTGNGGTAFF

D: NA
size: once
length: 14
J: TRBJ2-7
V: TRBV7-2
DNA: TGTGCCAGCAGTACAGGGGGGGTAGCGGGGGAGCAGTACTTC
CDR3: CASSTGGVAGEQYF

D: NA
size: few
length: 15
J: TRBJ2-7
V: TRBV6-5
DNA: TGTGCCAGCAGTTACGAGGGGGGTTATAGGGACGAGCAGTACTTC
CDR3: CASSYEGGYRDEQYF

D: TRBD1
size: NA
length: 18
J: TRBJ1-4
V: TRBV7-8
DNA: TGTGCCAGCAGAGCCGGGACAGGGGTGCGGTTAACTAATGAAAAACTGTTTTTT
CDR3: CASRAGTGVRLTNEKLFF

D: TRBD1
size: NA
length: 16
J: TRBJ1-1
V: TRBV24-1
DNA: TGTGCCACCAGTGCCCGACAGGGCTATACTAACACTGAAGCTTTCTTT
CDR3: CATSARQGYTNTEAFF

D: TRBD1
size: NA
length: 13
J: TRBJ1-1
V: TRBV20-1
DNA: TGCAGTGCTATGGGACAGGGTAATACTGAAGCTTTCTTT
CDR3: CSAMGQGNTEAFF

D: NA
size: NA
length: 13
J: TRBJ1-4
V: TRBV20-1
DNA: TGCAGTGCTAGAGATAAATATAATGAAAAACTGTTTTTT
CDR3: CSARDKYNEKLFF

D: TRBD1
size: NA
length: 15
J: TRBJ2-5
V: TRBV7-9
DNA: TGTGCCAGCAGCGGGACAGGGAGTTCCAATCAGCCCCAGTACTTC
CDR3: CASSGTGSSNQPQYF

D: NA
size: few
length: 19
J: TRBJ2-6
V: TRBV5-1
DNA: TGCGCCAGCAGCTTAGGACCGGGAGCCCTAAGCTCTGGGGCCAACGTCCTGACTTTC
CDR3: CASSLGPGALSSGANVLTF

D: NA
size: many
length: 14
J: TRBJ1-5
V: TRBV20-1
DNA: TGCAGTGCTAGAGATCCGGGAGACAATCAGCCCCAGCATTTT
CDR3: CSARDPGDNQPQHF

D: TRBD1
size: NA
length: 14
J: TRBJ2-5
V: TRBV10-3
DNA: TGTGCCATCACCTCAGGACAGGGCCAAGAGACCCAGTACTTC
CDR3: CAITSGQGQETQYF

D: NA
size: few
length: 16
J: TRBJ1-6
V: TRBV4-3
DNA: TGCGCCAGCAGCCAAGAGTCATCGGGGGCACATTCACCCCTCCACTTT
CDR3: CASSQESSGAHSPLHF

D: TRBD2
size: once
length: 16
J: TRBJ2-7
V: TRBV15
DNA: TGTGCCACCAGCAGCCAAGGTAGCGGGAGGTCCTACGAGCAGTACTTC
CDR3: CATSSQGSGRSYEQYF

D: TRBD2
size: NA
length: 16
J: TRBJ2-5
V: TRBV10-3
DNA: TGTGCCATCCTACTAGCGGGGGGCCGGATGGAAGAGACCCAGTACTTC
CDR3: CAILLAGGRMEETQYF

D: NA
size: NA
length: 14
J: TRBJ1-3
V: TRBV10-3
DNA: TGTGCCATCAGAGATCCTTTTCCTGGAAACACCATATATTTT
CDR3: CAIRDPFPGNTIYF

D: TRBD2
size: few
length: 16
J: TRBJ2-7
V: TRBV6-6
DNA: TGTGCCAGCAGTTCCCCGGGGCTAGCGGGTAACTACGAGCAGTACTTC
CDR3: CASSSPGLAGNYEQYF

D: NA
size: few
length: 13
J: TRBJ1-5
V: TRBV4-1
DNA: TGCGCCAGCAGCCAACCGAGGGATCAGCCCCAGCATTTT
CDR3: CASSQPRDQPQHF

D: NA
size: few
length: 13
J: TRBJ1-2
V: TRBV6-1
DNA: TGTGCCAGCAGTGCGGGACGGAAGGGTGGCTACACCTTC
CDR3: CASSAGRKGGYTF

D: TRBD1
size: many
length: 13
J: TRBJ1-2
V: TRBV10-3
DNA: TGTGCCATCAGTGAGACGACAGGGTCTGGCTACACCTTC
CDR3: CAISETTGSGYTF

D: NA
size: few
length: 13
J: TRBJ2-5
V: TRBV30
DNA: TGTGCCAGCGCGGGGGCGGCTCAAGAGACCCAGTACTTC
CDR3: CASAGAAQETQYF

D: NA
size: NA
length: 16
J: TRBJ2-6
V: TRBV15
DNA: TGTGCCACCAGCAGAGTAGGGGGTTCTGGGGCCAACGTCCTGACTTTC
CDR3: CATSRVGGSGANVLTF

D: TRBD2
size: NA
length: 16
J: TRBJ2-3
V: TRBV20-1
DNA: TGCAGTGCCGTCGCCGTTAGCGGGGGAAGCACAGATACGCAGTATTTT
CDR3: CSAVAVSGGSTDTQYF

D: TRBD1
size: few
length: 13
J: TRBJ1-5
V: TRBV29-1
DNA: TGCAGCGTCAGGACAGGCCGCAATCAGCCCCAGCATTTT
CDR3: CSVRTGRNQPQHF

D: TRBD1
size: NA
length: 15
J: TRBJ2-5
V: TRBV7-2
DNA: TGTGCCAGCAGCACTCGGGACAGGACTTTAGAGACCCAGTACTTC
CDR3: CASSTRDRTLETQYF